The rows below give T cell receptor beta chains drawn from one sample of a study of CD8 T cells in ankylosing spondylitis. TCRdb independently ran MiXCR on the 5' RACE reads; one entry per CDR3 protein. The sample lists about 220,000 distinct CDR3 sequences; around 25% were seen once. Sequenced: blood, either unsorted or a sorted T cell fraction (not recorded which). These receptors were collected from a male donor with ankylosing spondylitis or in good health (not recorded which). CDR3s include the opening cysteine and the closing phenylalanine or tryptophan. A D gene is named only where the DNA matches it firmly. Clone size is not always given. Where it is, it says once, few, many or a class for expanded clones.

V,size,D,J,DNA,CDR3
TRBV7-2,many,.,TRBJ2-7,TGTGCCAGCAGCAACACCCAGACCTACGAGCAGTACTTC,CASSNTQTYEQYF
TRBV28,few,.,TRBJ1-5,TGTGCCAGCAGTTTATCCAGGAATAGCAATCAGCCCCAGCATTTT,CASSLSRNSNQPQHF
TRBV6-5,many,.,TRBJ1-1,TGTGCCAGCAGTTACTCTAGATCGACCGCGGGGACTGAAGCTTTCTTT,CASSYSRSTAGTEAFF
TRBV29-1,.,.,TRBJ2-3,TGCAGCTCTGAGCAGGGGGGATCGCAGTATTTT,CSSEQGGSQYF
TRBV5-1,many,.,TRBJ2-6,TGCGCCAGCAGCTTGGGAGACTCTGGGGCCAACGTCCTGACTTTC,CASSLGDSGANVLTF
TRBV21-1,.,.,TRBJ2-1,TGTGCCAGCAGCAGAAACCGTAGCGGGTTATACAATGAGCAGTTCTTC,CASSRNRSGLYNEQFF
TRBV5-1,many,.,TRBJ2-1,TGCGCCACGAGGGAGCCGACCTACAATGAGCAGTTCTTC,CATREPTYNEQFF
TRBV5-1,many,TRBD1,TRBJ2-7,TGCGCCAGCAGCACGACAGGGCGTCCCTACGAGCAGTACTTC,CASSTTGRPYEQYF
TRBV20-1,.,.,TRBJ2-5,TGCAGCTATAATTGGGGGCCCCAAGAGACCCAGTACTTC,CSYNWGPQETQYF
TRBV12-3/TRBV12-4,many,.,TRBJ2-3,TGTGCCAGCAGTTTCAATACGCAGTATTTT,CASSFNTQYF
TRBV10-3,many,.,TRBJ2-2,TGTGCCATCAGCGGAGGCGGGGAGCTGTTTTTT,CAISGGGELFF
TRBV12-3/TRBV12-4,.,TRBD1,TRBJ2-7,TGTGCCAGCAGTCCAACGAGGGGGCCAACCTACGAGCAGTACTTC,CASSPTRGPTYEQYF
TRBV7-6,many,.,TRBJ1-1,TGTGCCAGCAGCTTTTCGAATAGTGAAGCTTTCTTT,CASSFSNSEAFF
TRBV28,many,.,TRBJ2-6,TGTGCCAGCAGTTCCCAGGGATCTGGGGCCAACGTCCTGACTTTC,CASSSQGSGANVLTF